This TCR beta chain came from a study of tumor-infiltrating lymphocytes in primary liver carcinoma. Study as a whole: Patients were men and women aged 30 to 69 years.

The V gene's germline CDR1 is MNHNS and CDR2 SASEGT. V lost 7 bases to trimming and J lost 0 bases, with 18 bases between them. This CDR3 spans 17 amino acids. From unsorted bulk tissue weighing roughly 17-34 mg, DNA and RNA were co-extracted. Chronic HBV infection was present, with no prior treatment. The authors made TCR beta cDNA from approximately 500 ng total RNA with a constant-region primer. Three nested multiplex PCR rounds, a slightly modified ARM-PCR, produced the libraries for TCR beta. Rounds one and two of PCR, each of about 10 cycles, were primed with TRBV1-TRBV30 forward primers and a C-beta reverse primer. A single record per CDR3 protein comes from TCRdb applying MiXCR to the multiplex PCR reads. The sample yields 100,000 or so distinct CDR3 sequences, over 55% seen once. Notes on this clonotype: The antigen is undetermined.

Study conclusions and caveats: The 250 largest clones made up significantly more of tumor than blood repertoires (p = 0.039). The study found tumor-adjacent and tumor-blood pairs overlapped less than tumor region pairs.

The receptor was derived from a woman aged 55-69 years with primary liver carcinoma and hepatitis B virus infection. Material for sequencing was liver tumor tissue from sampling region 5. The subset was: tumor region T5, tumor centre. This chain joins TRBV6-1 and TRBJ2-2; D ambiguous. The CDR3 bases are TGTGCCAGCAATGAGTTGACACGTATAACGAACACCGGGGAGCTGTTTTTT. Translated, it gives CASNELTRITNTGELFF.